The 5 T cell receptor beta chains in this list originate from one sample, sequenced in a study of early T cells in non-severe SARS-CoV-2 infection. TCRdb re-derived calls from the 5' RACE reads in MiXCR, one entry per CDR3 protein. The profile shows some 83,000 distinct CDR3 sequences, about 10% of them singletons. Source: whole blood, taken at baseline. Receptors originate from an adult who was a healthcare worker with PCR-confirmed SARS-CoV-2 infection or an uninfected control (not recorded which).

This chain connects TRBV19 to TRBJ2-1; TRBD1 matches at 8 bases. This CDR3 has 13 residues. J gave up 10 bases and V 5 bases, and 7 bases lay outside the gene matches. Germline V gives CDR1 LNHDA, CDR2 SQIVND (reference sequence). The CDR3 nucleotides read TGTGCCAGTAGTGCGGACAGGGCATCCGAGCAGTTCTTC. It codes for CASSADRASEQFF. Complete variable domain (other parts from reference TRBV19 and TRBJ2-1): DGGITQSPKYLFRKEGQNVTLSCEQNLNHDAMYWYRQDPGQGLRLIYYSQIVNDFQKGDIAEGYSVSREKKESFPLTVTSAQKNPTAFYLCASSADRASEQFFGPGTRLTVL.

The V call is TRBV14, the J call TRBJ2-5; 10 bases agree with TRBD2. The CDR3 totals 15 residues. Germline V gene sequence: CDR1 SGHDN, CDR2 FVKESK. V was clipped by 2 bases and J by 3 bases; unmatched bases: 3. The CDR3 region has the DNA TGTGCCAGCAGCCAACGTCTAGCGGGGGAAGAGACCCAGTACTTC. It encodes CASSQRLAGEETQYF.

This clonotype was seen more than once but under ten times. V and J are TRBV12-3 or TRBV12-4 and TRBJ2-1; D uncertain. Trimming left V 5 bases short and J 9 bases short, with 11 bases between. This CDR3 contains 12 residues. The CDR3 bases are TGTGCCAGCAGTCGACTGAGCAGTGAGCAGTTCTTC. This encodes CASSRLSSEQFF.

This sequence joins TRBV7-2 and TRBJ2-2; maybe TRBD2 (5 bases). CDR1 is SGHTA and CDR2 is FQGNSA in the germline V gene. The ends were cut back, 3 bases at V and 3 bases at J, with 8 bases in the middle. The CDR3 spans 14 residues. The CDR3 loop reads CASSFGRDTGELFF. The CDR3 DNA is TGTGCCAGCAGCTTTGGGCGGGACACCGGGGAGCTGTTTTTT. Full variable domain (remainder filled in from reference TRBV7-2 and TRBJ2-2): GAGVSQSPSNKVTEKGKDVELRCDPISGHTALYWYRQSLGQGLEFLIYFQGNSAPDKSGLPSDRFSAERTGGSVSTLTIQRTQQEDSAVYLCASSFGRDTGELFFGEGSRLTVL.

This clonotype has just a few counts. The chain joins TRBV7-2 to TRBJ1-6, with a possible D match to TRBD1 (5 bases). The CDR3 is 15 amino acids. Germline V gene data show CDR1 as SGHTA and CDR2 as FQGNSA. Trimming removed 4 bases at V and 6 bases at J, with 13 bases between. CDR3 loop: CASSWGPPINSPLHF. DNA for the CDR3: TGTGCCAGCAGCTGGGGACCGCCCATTAATTCACCCCTCCACTTT.